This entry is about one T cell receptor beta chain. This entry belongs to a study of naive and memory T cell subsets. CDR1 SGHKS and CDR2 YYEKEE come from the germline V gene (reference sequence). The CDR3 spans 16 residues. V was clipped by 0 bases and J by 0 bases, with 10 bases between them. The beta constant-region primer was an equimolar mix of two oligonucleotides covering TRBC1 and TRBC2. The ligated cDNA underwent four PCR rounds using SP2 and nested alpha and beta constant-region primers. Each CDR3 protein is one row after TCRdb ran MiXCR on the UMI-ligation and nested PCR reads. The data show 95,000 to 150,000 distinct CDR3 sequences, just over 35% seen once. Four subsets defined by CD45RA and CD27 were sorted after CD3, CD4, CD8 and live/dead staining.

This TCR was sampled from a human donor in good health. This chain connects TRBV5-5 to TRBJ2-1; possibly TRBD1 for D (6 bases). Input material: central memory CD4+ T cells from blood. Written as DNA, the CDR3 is TGTGCCAGCAGCTTGGGAACAGGGCCCTCCTACAATGAGCAGTTCTTC. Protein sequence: CASSLGTGPSYNEQFF.